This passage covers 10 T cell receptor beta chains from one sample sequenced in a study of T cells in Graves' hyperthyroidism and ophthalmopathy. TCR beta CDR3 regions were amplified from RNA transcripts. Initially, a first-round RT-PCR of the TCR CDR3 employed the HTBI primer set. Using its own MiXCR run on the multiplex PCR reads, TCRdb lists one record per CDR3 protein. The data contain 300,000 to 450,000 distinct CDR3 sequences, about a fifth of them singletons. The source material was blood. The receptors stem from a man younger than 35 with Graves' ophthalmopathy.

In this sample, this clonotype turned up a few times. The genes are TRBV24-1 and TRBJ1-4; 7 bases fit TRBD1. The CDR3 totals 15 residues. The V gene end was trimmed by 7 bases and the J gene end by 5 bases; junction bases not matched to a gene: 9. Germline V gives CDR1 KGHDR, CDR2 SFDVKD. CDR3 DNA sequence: TGTGCCACCAGCGAACGGGGGACAGAAAATGAAAAACTGTTTTTT. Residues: CATSERGTENEKLFF.

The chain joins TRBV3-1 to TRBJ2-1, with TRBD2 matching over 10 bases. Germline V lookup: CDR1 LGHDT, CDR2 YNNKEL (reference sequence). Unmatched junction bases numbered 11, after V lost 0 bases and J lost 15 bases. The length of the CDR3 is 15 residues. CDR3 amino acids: CASSQDLASGGPGFF. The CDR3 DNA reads TGTGCCAGCAGCCAAGATTTGGCTAGCGGGGGCCCGGGGTTCTTC.

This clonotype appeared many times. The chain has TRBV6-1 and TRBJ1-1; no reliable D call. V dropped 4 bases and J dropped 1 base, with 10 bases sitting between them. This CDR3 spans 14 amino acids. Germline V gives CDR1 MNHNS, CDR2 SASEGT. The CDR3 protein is CASSVEGPNTEAFF. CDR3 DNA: TGTGCCAGCAGTGTGGAAGGGCCGAACACTGAAGCTTTCTTT.

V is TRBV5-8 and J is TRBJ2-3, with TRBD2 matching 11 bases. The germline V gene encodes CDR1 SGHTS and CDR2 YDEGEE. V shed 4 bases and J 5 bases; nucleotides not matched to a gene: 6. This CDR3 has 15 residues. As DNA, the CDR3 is TGTGCCAGCAGCATTAGCGGGGGGGCCAAAGATACGCAGTATTTT. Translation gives CASSISGGAKDTQYF.

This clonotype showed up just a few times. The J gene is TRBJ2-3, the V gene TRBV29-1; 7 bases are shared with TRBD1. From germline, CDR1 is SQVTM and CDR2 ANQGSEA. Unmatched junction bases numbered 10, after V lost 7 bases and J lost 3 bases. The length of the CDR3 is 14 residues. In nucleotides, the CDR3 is TGCAGCGCCGAACTGGACAGGAAGACAGATACGCAGTATTTT. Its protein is CSAELDRKTDTQYF.

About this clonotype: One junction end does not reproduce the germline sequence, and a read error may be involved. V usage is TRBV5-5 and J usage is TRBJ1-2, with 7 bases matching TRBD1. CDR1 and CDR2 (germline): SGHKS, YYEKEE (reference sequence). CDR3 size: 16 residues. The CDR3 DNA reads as TGTGCCAGCAGCTTGGTGTACAGGGGAACTAACTATGTCTACACCTTC. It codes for CASSLVYRGTNYVYTF.

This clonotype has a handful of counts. CDR3 loop: CASSPGGTGVPNEQFF. CDR3 DNA sequence: TGCGCCAGCAGCCCGGGGGGGACAGGGGTACCTAATGAGCAGTTCTTC. This sequence joins TRBV4-1 and TRBJ2-1; 10 nucleotides line up with TRBD1. The CDR3 has 16 amino acids. After removal of 4 bases from V and 7 bases from J, the junction contained 10 bases not matched to a gene. From germline, CDR1 is MGHRA and CDR2 YSYEKL.

CDR3 sequence reads: CASSLTSADYGYTF. For the CDR3, the DNA is TGTGCCAGCAGCTTAACCAGCGCGGACTATGGCTACACCTTC. The chain couples TRBV7-6 to TRBJ1-2; D gene ambiguous. The CDR3 extends over 14 amino acids. Germline lookup yields CDR1 SGHVS and CDR2 FNYEAQ. The V and J ends lost 2 bases and 3 bases respectively, with 10 bases between them.

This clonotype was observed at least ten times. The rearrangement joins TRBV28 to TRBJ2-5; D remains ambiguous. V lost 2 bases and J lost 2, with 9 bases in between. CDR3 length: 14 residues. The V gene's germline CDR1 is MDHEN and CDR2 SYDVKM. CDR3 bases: TGTGCCAGCAGTTTACCGGCGGAGCAAGAGACCCAGTACTTC. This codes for CASSLPAEQETQYF.

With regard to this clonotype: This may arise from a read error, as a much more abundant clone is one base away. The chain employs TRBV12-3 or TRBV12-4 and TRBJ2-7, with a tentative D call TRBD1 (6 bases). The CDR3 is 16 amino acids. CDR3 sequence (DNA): TGTGCCCGCAGTATCGGAAGGGGGATCAGCTCCTACGAGCAGTACTTC. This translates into CARSIGRGISSYEQYF.